This passage covers 5 T cell receptor beta chains from one sample sequenced in a study of T-cell memory formation after mild COVID-19. Each CDR3 protein is one row after TCRdb ran MiXCR on the 5' RACE reads. This table holds roughly 130,000 distinct CDR3 sequences, about a sixth found once. The material sequenced was PBMCs or a T cell subset sorted from them (not recorded which). These receptors all come from a man between 18 and 35 years old who had mild COVID-19 (a few samples of this study predate the infection). Cell type and time point are not known.

The chain couples TRBV18 to TRBJ1-6, with TRBD1 matching 10 bases. This CDR3 has 17 amino acids. The junction had 10 bases not matched to a gene; V was cut back by 4 bases and J by 7 bases. Germline V gene sequence: CDR1 KGHSH, CDR2 LQKENI. As DNA, the CDR3 is TGTGCCAGCTCACATAACGGACAGGGGGTTGGAAATTCACCCCTCCACTTT. Protein sequence: CASSHNGQGVGNSPLHF. Full variable domain (outside the CDR3, taken from reference TRBV18 and TRBJ1-6): NAGVMQNPRHLVRRRGQEARLRCSPMKGHSHVYWYRQLPEEGLKFMVYLQKENIIDESGMPKERFSAEFPKEGPSILRIQQVVRGDSAAYFCASSHNGQGVGNSPLHFGNGTRLTVT.

This clonotype was detected only a few times. V gene TRBV7-2 combines with J gene TRBJ2-7; 9 bases agree with TRBD1. Per the germline V gene, CDR1 is SGHTA and CDR2 is FQGNSA. CDR3 length: 15 residues. The V and J ends lost 1 base and 4 bases, in that order; junction bases with no gene match: 5. CDR3 bases: TGTGCCAGCAGCTTAGTGTCAGGACAGGGGTACGAGCAGTACTTC. This translates into CASSLVSGQGYEQYF.

The chain joins TRBV11-2 to TRBJ2-1; TRBD2 agrees at 10 bases. CDR3 length: 16 residues. CDR1 is SGHAT, CDR2 FQNNGV, per germline. The junction had 12 bases not matched to a gene; V was cut back by 3 bases and J by 10 bases. CDR3 amino acids: CASSLRAGGTSGEQFF. The DNA for the CDR3 is TGTGCCAGCAGCTTGAGAGCGGGGGGGACCTCAGGGGAGCAGTTCTTC. Combining the CDR3 with reference TRBV11-2 and TRBJ2-1 gives the whole variable domain EAGVAQSPRYKIIEKRQSVAFWCNPISGHATLYWYQQILGQGPKLLIQFQNNGVVDDSQLPKDRFSAERLKGVDSTLKIQPAKLEDSAVYLCASSLRAGGTSGEQFFGPGTRLTVL.

CDR3 nucleotide sequence: TGTGCCAGCAGCTTAGCGGTTAGTAACACTGAAGCTTTCTTT. Translated: CASSLAVSNTEAFF. This chain connects TRBV7-2 to TRBJ1-1; no firm D call. Trimming pared 0 bases from V and 2 bases from J, leaving 7 bases between. CDR3 size: 14 residues. The germline gives CDR1 SGHTA, CDR2 FQGNSA.

This clonotype was found a few times. V and J are TRBV27 and TRBJ1-4, with 7 bases fitting TRBD1. The ends lost 5 bases at V and 8 bases at J; junction bases unmatched: 11. Germline CDR1 and CDR2: MNHEY and SMNVEV (reference sequence). The CDR3 is 15 amino acids. CDR3 in DNA: TGTGCCAGCAGTATTAATCCGGGACAGAGGGAAAAACTGTTTTTT. It specifies CASSINPGQREKLFF.